Below are 10 T cell receptor beta chains sequenced from a single sample in a study of T-cell reconstitution after alpha-beta-depleted transplantation in children. Unique molecular identifiers were built into the TCRbeta library. Each CDR3 protein gets one entry after TCRdb re-called the PCR reads with MiXCR. The sample has about 200,000 distinct CDR3 sequences; approximately 6.3% are singletons. Sequenced here: PBMCs, sampled before TCRalphabeta/CD19-depleted stem cell transplant. The origin of the receptors is a boy aged 2-9 years with acute lymphoblastic leukemia, due to receive a stem cell transplant.

This clonotype appeared a few times. This rearrangement joins TRBV7-2 to TRBJ1-3; no reliable D call. The CDR3 covers 14 residues. Germline V gene lookup returns CDR1 SGHTA and CDR2 FQGNSA. V lost 3 bases and J 0 bases, leaving 6 bases between the germline ends. The CDR3 region has the DNA TGTGCCAGCAGCTTCGGCAGCTCTGGAAACACCATATATTTT. Encoded protein: CASSFGSSGNTIYF.

The chain is built from TRBV15 and TRBJ1-5; tentatively, D is TRBD1 (6 bases). The CDR3 has 15 amino acids. Looked up from germline, CDR1 is LNHNV and CDR2 is YYDKDF (reference sequence). V shed 0 bases and J shed 4 bases, with 10 bases lying between them. The CDR3 protein is CATSRDGQTNQPQHF. Here the CDR3 DNA reads TGTGCCACCAGCAGAGATGGACAGACAAATCAGCCCCAGCATTTT.

This clonotype came up many times. The V and J genes are TRBV28 and TRBJ2-7; D is possibly TRBD2 (6 bases). V dropped 6 bases and J dropped 3 bases, with 15 bases sitting between them. The length of the CDR3 is 14 residues. Germline CDR1 reads MDHEN; CDR2 reads SYDVKM. The chain's CDR3 is CASSFFSGGYEQYF. The CDR3 bases are TGTGCCAGCAGCTTCTTTAGCGGAGGCTACGAGCAGTACTTC.

This clonotype was detected a few times. The CDR3 region is CASSWGGPGLQETQYF. The CDR3 nucleotides read TGTGCCAGCAGCTGGGGCGGACCAGGACTGCAAGAGACCCAGTACTTC. The genes are TRBV7-2 and TRBJ2-5; D is perhaps TRBD1 or TRBD2 (5 bases each). The V and J ends lost 4 bases and 2 bases respectively, with 17 bases between them. The CDR3 runs 16 residues. In germline, CDR1 is SGHTA, CDR2 FQGNSA. Full variable domain (outside the CDR3, taken from reference TRBV7-2 and TRBJ2-5): GAGVSQSPSNKVTEKGKDVELRCDPISGHTALYWYRQSLGQGLEFLIYFQGNSAPDKSGLPSDRFSAERTGGSVSTLTIQRTQQEDSAVYLCASSWGGPGLQETQYFGPGTRLLVL.

The rearrangement joins TRBV25-1 to TRBJ2-2, with D unresolved. V shed 0 bases and J shed 5 bases, with 4 bases lying between them. The CDR3 is made up of 13 amino acids. Germline assignment: CDR1 MGHDK and CDR2 SYGVNS. In DNA, the CDR3 is TGTGCCAGCAGTGAATATAGGACCGGGGAGCTGTTTTTT. Encoded protein: CASSEYRTGELFF.

This clonotype was picked up many times. This chain uses TRBV7-2 with TRBJ2-7; TRBD1 matches at 11 bases. The CDR3 consists of 15 residues. In germline, CDR1 is SGHTA, CDR2 FQGNSA. The V gene end was trimmed by 5 bases and the J gene end by 3 bases; junction bases not matched to a gene: 6. The CDR3 sequence is CASSTTGTGGYEQYF. In DNA, the CDR3 is TGTGCCAGCAGCACCACAGGGACAGGGGGCTACGAGCAGTACTTC.

There are many counts of this clonotype. The gene calls are TRBV12-5 and TRBJ2-3; D not certain. The germline gives CDR1 LGHNT, CDR2 FRNRAP. Trimming left V 6 bases short and J 5 bases short, with 6 bases between. CDR3 length: 11 residues. CDR3 loop: CASGTRDTQYF. The CDR3 DNA follows: TGTGCTAGTGGCACTCGAGATACGCAGTATTTT. Based on the CDR3 plus reference TRBV12-5 and TRBJ2-3, the full variable domain is DARVTQTPRHKVTEMGQEVTMRCQPILGHNTVFWYRQTMMQGLELLAYFRNRAPLDDSGMPKDRFSAEMPDATLATLKIQPSEPRDSAVYFCASGTRDTQYFGPGTRLTVL.

In this sample, this clonotype turned up a few times. The J gene is TRBJ1-2, the V gene TRBV15; D remains ambiguous. V dropped 0 bases and J dropped 6 bases, with 17 bases sitting between them. The CDR3 has 16 amino acids. Germline CDR1 is LNHNV and CDR2 is YYDKDF (reference sequence). The DNA for the CDR3 is TGTGCCACCAGCAGAGAGTCGGGGTTCGTAGAAGATGGCTACACCTTC. Translation gives CATSRESGFVEDGYTF.

V gene TRBV11-2 combines with J gene TRBJ2-1; possibly TRBD1 or TRBD2 for D (5 bases each). Germline CDR1 and CDR2: SGHAT and FQNNGV. This CDR3 region has 14 residues. The V gene lost 0 bases and the J gene lost 14 bases, with 17 bases spanning the gap. Here the CDR3 reads CASSLDRGWGREFF. The CDR3 DNA follows: TGTGCCAGCAGCTTAGATCGGGGCTGGGGCCGGGAGTTCTTC.

This clonotype was counted a few times. The chain joins TRBV5-6 to TRBJ1-1; the D is unclear. CDR3 length: 16 residues. CDR1 and CDR2 (germline): SGHDT, YYEEEE. V was cut by 0 bases and J by 2 bases, with 14 bases left in between. CDR3 sequence reads: CASSLARLDSNTEAFF. The CDR3 DNA reads as TGTGCCAGCAGCTTGGCGCGGCTGGACTCAAACACTGAAGCTTTCTTT.